This is a list of T cell receptor beta chains from one sample in a study of spatial heterogeneity in lung cancer. TCRdb independently ran MiXCR on the 5' RACE reads; one entry per CDR3 protein. Of approximately 44,000 distinct CDR3 sequences in the sample, approximately 14% were seen once. The material was PBMCs, obtained at surgery. The receptor source for this set is a male donor with early-stage non-small cell lung cancer. The CDR3 runs from the conserved cysteine through the conserved F or W. Fields, in order: D gene, V gene, clone size, CDR3 length, J gene, CDR3 protein, CDR3 DNA. D genes are given only for firm matches. Size is stated for part of the rows, as once, few or many counts, or as a class when the clone is expanded.

d_gene: TRBD2
v_gene: TRBV20-1
abundance: few
len: 14
j_gene: TRBJ2-3
CDR3aa: CSAHTSGRTDTQYF
CDR3nt: TGCAGTGCCCATACTAGCGGGAGAACAGATACGCAGTATTTT

d_gene: TRBD1
v_gene: TRBV10-3
abundance: few
len: 17
j_gene: TRBJ2-6
CDR3aa: CAIKRTGVASGANVLTF
CDR3nt: TGTGCCATCAAAAGAACAGGGGTTGCCTCTGGGGCCAACGTCCTGACTTTC

d_gene: TRBD2
v_gene: TRBV9
abundance: NA
len: 16
j_gene: TRBJ2-1
CDR3aa: CASSVGVAGATDEQFF
CDR3nt: TGTGCCAGCAGCGTAGGGGTAGCGGGAGCTACCGATGAGCAGTTCTTC

d_gene: TRBD1
v_gene: TRBV5-1
abundance: medium-sized
len: 13
j_gene: TRBJ2-1
CDR3aa: CASREGTGNEQFF
CDR3nt: TGCGCCAGCCGAGAAGGGACAGGCAATGAGCAGTTCTTC

d_gene: NA
v_gene: TRBV20-1
abundance: few
len: 13
j_gene: TRBJ1-4
CDR3aa: CSAPPDGNEKLFF
CDR3nt: TGCAGTGCCCCCCCAGACGGTAATGAAAAACTGTTTTTT

d_gene: NA
v_gene: TRBV27
abundance: many
len: 15
j_gene: TRBJ2-2
CDR3aa: CASSWSGGGTGELFF
CDR3nt: TGTGCCAGCAGTTGGAGCGGAGGGGGCACCGGGGAGCTGTTTTTT

d_gene: NA
v_gene: TRBV15
abundance: few
len: 13
j_gene: TRBJ2-3
CDR3aa: CATSLGSEHTQYF
CDR3nt: TGTGCCACCAGCTTGGGATCAGAGCATACGCAGTATTTT

d_gene: TRBD1
v_gene: TRBV27
abundance: many
len: 16
j_gene: TRBJ2-1
CDR3aa: CASSRLRTGGYNEQFF
CDR3nt: TGTGCCAGCAGCCGACTCCGGACAGGGGGCTACAATGAGCAGTTCTTC

d_gene: NA
v_gene: TRBV9
abundance: many
len: 14
j_gene: TRBJ1-1
CDR3aa: CASTRGARSTEAFF
CDR3nt: TGTGCCAGCACCCGGGGGGCTAGAAGTACTGAAGCTTTCTTT

d_gene: NA
v_gene: TRBV20-1
abundance: medium-sized
len: 13
j_gene: TRBJ2-2
CDR3aa: CSASLQQGGELFF
CDR3nt: TGCAGTGCTAGCCTCCAGCAGGGCGGGGAGCTGTTTTTT

d_gene: NA
v_gene: TRBV19
abundance: NA
len: 15
j_gene: TRBJ1-5
CDR3aa: CASSIGTRAPRPQHF
CDR3nt: TGTGCCAGTAGTATAGGAACACGGGCCCCAAGGCCCCAGCATTTT

d_gene: NA
v_gene: TRBV12-3/TRBV12-4
abundance: NA
len: 14
j_gene: TRBJ1-5
CDR3aa: CASSSGGGNQPQHF
CDR3nt: TGTGCCAGCAGTTCCGGGGGGGGCAATCAGCCCCAGCATTTT

d_gene: NA
v_gene: TRBV20-1
abundance: few
len: 14
j_gene: TRBJ1-3
CDR3aa: CSAPATVSGNTIYF
CDR3nt: TGCAGTGCTCCCGCAACAGTCTCTGGAAACACCATATATTTT

d_gene: TRBD1
v_gene: TRBV12-3/TRBV12-4
abundance: NA
len: 15
j_gene: TRBJ1-6
CDR3aa: CASTLFSDRASPLHF
CDR3nt: TGTGCCAGCACTCTATTTTCGGACAGGGCTTCACCCCTCCACTTT

d_gene: NA
v_gene: TRBV7-9
abundance: few
len: 11
j_gene: TRBJ1-1
CDR3aa: CASSLGLTTFF
CDR3nt: TGTGCCAGCAGCTTGGGGCTGACTACCTTCTTT

d_gene: NA
v_gene: TRBV12-3/TRBV12-4
abundance: many
len: 14
j_gene: TRBJ2-5
CDR3aa: CASTRGGAGETQYF
CDR3nt: TGTGCCAGCACCCGCGGCGGGGCTGGAGAGACCCAGTACTTC

d_gene: NA
v_gene: TRBV7-8
abundance: many
len: 15
j_gene: TRBJ2-5
CDR3aa: CASSLGPGALETQYF
CDR3nt: TGTGCCAGCAGCTTAGGCCCGGGGGCCCTGGAGACCCAGTACTTC

d_gene: NA
v_gene: TRBV5-4
abundance: NA
len: 14
j_gene: TRBJ2-5
CDR3aa: CASSNLEFQETQYF
CDR3nt: TGTGCCAGCAGCAACTTAGAATTCCAAGAGACCCAGTACTTC

d_gene: NA
v_gene: TRBV5-1
abundance: few
len: 15
j_gene: TRBJ1-3
CDR3aa: CASSDRFSSGNTIYF
CDR3nt: TGCGCCAGCAGTGACAGGTTTTCCTCTGGAAACACCATATATTTT

d_gene: NA
v_gene: TRBV3-1
abundance: few
len: 14
j_gene: TRBJ1-1
CDR3aa: CASSQDIRNTEAFF
CDR3nt: TGTGCCAGCAGCCAAGATATCAGGAACACTGAAGCTTTCTTT

d_gene: TRBD2
v_gene: TRBV12-3/TRBV12-4
abundance: few
len: 15
j_gene: TRBJ2-1
CDR3aa: CASSSGSGRTHEQFF
CDR3nt: TGTGCCAGCAGTTCGGGAAGCGGGAGAACCCATGAGCAGTTCTTC

d_gene: NA
v_gene: TRBV29-1
abundance: few
len: 14
j_gene: TRBJ2-3
CDR3aa: CSVGTGPGTDTQYF
CDR3nt: TGCAGCGTGGGGACGGGTCCGGGGACAGATACGCAGTATTTT

d_gene: NA
v_gene: TRBV5-1
abundance: NA
len: 16
j_gene: TRBJ2-5
CDR3aa: CASSQGRGRASETQYF
CDR3nt: TGCGCCAGCAGCCAAGGTCGGGGCAGGGCATCGGAGACCCAGTACTTC

d_gene: NA
v_gene: TRBV19
abundance: few
len: 15
j_gene: TRBJ1-4
CDR3aa: CASSFQTGDNEKLFF
CDR3nt: TGTGCCAGTAGTTTCCAGACAGGAGATAATGAAAAACTGTTTTTT

d_gene: NA
v_gene: TRBV7-2
abundance: NA
len: 12
j_gene: TRBJ2-3
CDR3aa: CASSRLRDTQYF
CDR3nt: TGTGCCAGCAGCCGGCTTCGAGATACGCAGTATTTT

d_gene: NA
v_gene: TRBV19
abundance: many
len: 12
j_gene: TRBJ2-7
CDR3aa: CASMAHTYEQYF
CDR3nt: TGTGCCAGTATGGCACACACCTACGAGCAGTACTTC

d_gene: NA
v_gene: TRBV5-4
abundance: NA
len: 15
j_gene: TRBJ1-1
CDR3aa: CASSLDHRTNTEAFF
CDR3nt: TGTGCCAGCAGCTTGGACCACAGGACGAACACTGAAGCTTTCTTT

d_gene: NA
v_gene: TRBV6-5
abundance: many
len: 12
j_gene: TRBJ1-2
CDR3aa: CASSTTGTGYTF
CDR3nt: TGTGCCAGCAGTACGACCGGAACTGGCTACACCTTC

d_gene: NA
v_gene: TRBV5-4
abundance: many
len: 15
j_gene: TRBJ2-2
CDR3aa: CASTLDRPNTGELFF
CDR3nt: TGTGCCAGCACCCTGGACCGCCCGAACACCGGGGAGCTGTTTTTT

d_gene: TRBD2
v_gene: TRBV4-3
abundance: many
len: 16
j_gene: TRBJ2-1
CDR3aa: CASSQEGGTSFDEQFF
CDR3nt: TGCGCCAGCAGCCAAGAAGGCGGGACTAGCTTCGATGAGCAGTTCTTC

d_gene: NA
v_gene: TRBV7-9
abundance: many
len: 12
j_gene: TRBJ2-7
CDR3aa: CASSYSSYEQYF
CDR3nt: TGTGCCAGCAGCTACAGCTCCTACGAGCAGTACTTC

d_gene: TRBD1
v_gene: TRBV28
abundance: NA
len: 14
j_gene: TRBJ2-2
CDR3aa: CASSSQDRGPKLFF
CDR3nt: TGTGCCAGCAGCAGCCAAGACAGGGGGCCGAAGCTGTTTTTT

d_gene: NA
v_gene: TRBV7-9
abundance: NA
len: 10
j_gene: TRBJ2-3
CDR3aa: CASSALGTPF
CDR3nt: TGTGCCAGCAGCGCCCTCGGGACCCCTTTT

d_gene: NA
v_gene: TRBV4-3
abundance: many
len: 13
j_gene: TRBJ2-5
CDR3aa: CASSPRGPETQYF
CDR3nt: TGCGCCAGCAGCCCCCGAGGGCCGGAGACCCAGTACTTC

d_gene: NA
v_gene: TRBV7-2
abundance: many
len: 12
j_gene: TRBJ1-6
CDR3aa: CASSLAGAPLHF
CDR3nt: TGTGCCAGCAGCTTAGCGGGGGCACCCCTCCACTTT

d_gene: TRBD2
v_gene: TRBV20-1
abundance: NA
len: 16
j_gene: TRBJ2-7
CDR3aa: CSAKAVGAGAGHEQYF
CDR3nt: TGCAGTGCTAAGGCTGTAGGGGCGGGAGCGGGGCACGAGCAGTACTTC